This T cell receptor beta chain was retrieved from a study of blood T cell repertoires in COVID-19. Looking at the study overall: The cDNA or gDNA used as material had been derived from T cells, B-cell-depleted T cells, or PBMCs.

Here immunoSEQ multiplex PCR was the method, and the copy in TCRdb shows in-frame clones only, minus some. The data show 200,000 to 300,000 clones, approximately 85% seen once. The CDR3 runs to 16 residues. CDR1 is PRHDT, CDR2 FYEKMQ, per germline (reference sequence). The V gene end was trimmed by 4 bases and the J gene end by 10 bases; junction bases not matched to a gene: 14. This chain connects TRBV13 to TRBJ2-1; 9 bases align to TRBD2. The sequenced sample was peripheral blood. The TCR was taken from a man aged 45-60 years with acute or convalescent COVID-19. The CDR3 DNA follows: TGTGCCAGCAGCTCCCCTAGGAAGCGGGAGGAAAAAGAGCAGTTCTTC. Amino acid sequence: CASSSPRKREEKEQFF. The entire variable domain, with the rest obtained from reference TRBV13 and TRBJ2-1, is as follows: AAGVIQSPRHLIKEKRETATLKCYPIPRHDTVYWYQQGPGQDPQFLISFYEKMQSDKGSIPDRFSAQQFSDYHSELNMSSLELGDSALYFCASSSPRKREEKEQFFGPGTRLTVL.